The source of this T cell receptor (beta chain) is a study of metastatic and nonmetastatic thyroid tumors. The study, taken as a whole, reports: In both blood and tumor samples, TCR beta diversity was reported significantly higher for malignant than benign nodules.

Among the patients, none had received any treatment before thyroid surgery. Trimming removed 4 bases from V and 7 bases from J; junction bases left unmatched: 5. Germline assignment: CDR1 LGHDT and CDR2 YNNKEL (reference sequence). The CDR3 length is 15 residues. The table lists this clone with many counts. What it binds is unknown. This sample includes further DNA sequences coding for the same CDR3. Original methodology: Building a distant-metastasis classifier for papillary thyroid cancer drew on CDR3 differences across clinicopathological groups. TCRdb redid the clone calls on the PCR reads using MiXCR. These V and J calls are TCRdb output, not the study's own analysis. The sample includes tens of thousands of clones, 11% of them seen just once.

The V and J genes are TRBV3-1 and TRBJ2-2, with TRBD2 matching over 11 bases. This receptor was taken from a female donor with papillary thyroid cancer or a benign thyroid nodule (not recorded which). Some clones in this sample may be carry-over from other donors' samples. Source material: blood. This CDR3 is CASSPLAGGGGELFF. The DNA for the CDR3 is TGTGCCAGCAGCCCTCTAGCGGGAGGAGGCGGGGAGCTGTTTTTT.